What follows describes a single TCR beta chain. Its antigen remains unidentified. Profiled with immunoSEQ multiplex PCR; TCRdb holds only in-frame clones, not every one. The sample consists of 60,000 to 75,000 clones, around 88% of them appearing once. Specified time point: pretreatment peripheral blood. The data were taken from a study of PD-L1 blockade in urothelial cancer. Study context: From 0 to 3 prior chemotherapy regimens had been given to the patients. Timepoints chosen for blood analysis were 3 weeks (second dose) and 6 weeks after treatment start.

Study-wide results and caveats: Survival was better when pretreatment blood TCR clonality fell below the median.

In germline, CDR1 is LNHDA, CDR2 SQIVND (reference sequence). This CDR3 is built from 18 residues. Germline trimming cut 6 bases from V and 2 bases from J; bases unmatched to any gene: 16. The V call is TRBV19, the J call TRBJ1-1; 9 nucleotides align to TRBD1. The clonotype originates from a man between 60 and 75 years old with urothelial cancer. Sample: PBMCs, taken around atezolizumab (anti-PD-L1) treatment. DNA of the CDR3: TGTGCCAGTAGCTTCATTCTGATGGACAGGGGCCCCAACACTGAAGCTTTCTTT. It encodes CASSFILMDRGPNTEAFF.